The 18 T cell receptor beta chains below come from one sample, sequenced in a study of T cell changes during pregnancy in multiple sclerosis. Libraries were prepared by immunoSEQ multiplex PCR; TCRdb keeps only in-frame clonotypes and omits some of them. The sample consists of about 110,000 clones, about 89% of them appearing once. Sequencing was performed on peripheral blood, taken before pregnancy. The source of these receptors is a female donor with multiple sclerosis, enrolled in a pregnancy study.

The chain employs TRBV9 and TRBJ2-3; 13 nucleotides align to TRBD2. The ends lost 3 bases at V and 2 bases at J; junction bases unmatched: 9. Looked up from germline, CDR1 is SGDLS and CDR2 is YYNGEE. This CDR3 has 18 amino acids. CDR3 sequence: CASSGGTSGIRFTDTQYF. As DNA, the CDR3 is TGTGCCAGCAGCGGTGGGACTAGCGGGATTCGGTTCACAGATACGCAGTATTTT.

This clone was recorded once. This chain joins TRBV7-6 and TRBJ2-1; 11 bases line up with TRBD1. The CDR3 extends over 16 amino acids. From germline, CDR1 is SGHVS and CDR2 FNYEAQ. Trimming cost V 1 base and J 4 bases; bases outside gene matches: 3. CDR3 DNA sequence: TGTGCCAGCAGCTTAGGAGGACAGGGGGCATACAATGAGCAGTTCTTC. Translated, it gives CASSLGGQGAYNEQFF.

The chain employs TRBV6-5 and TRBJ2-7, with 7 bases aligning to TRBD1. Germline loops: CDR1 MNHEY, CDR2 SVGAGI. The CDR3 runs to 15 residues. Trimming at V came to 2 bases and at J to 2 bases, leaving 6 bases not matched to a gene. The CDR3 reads CASSYEGQKTYEQYF. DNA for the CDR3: TGTGCCAGCAGTTACGAGGGACAGAAAACCTACGAGCAGTACTTC.

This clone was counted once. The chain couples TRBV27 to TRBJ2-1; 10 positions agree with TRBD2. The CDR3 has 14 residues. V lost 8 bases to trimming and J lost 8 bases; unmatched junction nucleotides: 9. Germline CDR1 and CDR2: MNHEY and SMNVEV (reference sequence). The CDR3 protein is CASDRGAGGDEQFF. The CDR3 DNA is TGTGCCAGCGACAGAGGAGCGGGGGGGGATGAGCAGTTCTTC.

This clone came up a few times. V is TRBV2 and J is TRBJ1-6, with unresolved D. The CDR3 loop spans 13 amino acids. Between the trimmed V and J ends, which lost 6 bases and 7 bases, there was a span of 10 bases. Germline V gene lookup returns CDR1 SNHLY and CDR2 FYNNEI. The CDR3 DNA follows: TGTGCCAGCAGGCGGGGTGGGAATTCACCCCTCCACTTT. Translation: CASRRGGNSPLHF.

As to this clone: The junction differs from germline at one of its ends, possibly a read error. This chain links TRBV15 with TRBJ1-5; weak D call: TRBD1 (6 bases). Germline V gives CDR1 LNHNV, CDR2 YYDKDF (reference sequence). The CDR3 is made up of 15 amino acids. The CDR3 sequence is CATRRGGQNEAPQHF. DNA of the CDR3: TGTGCCACCAGAAGAGGGGGGCAGAATGAAGCCCCCCAGCATTTT.

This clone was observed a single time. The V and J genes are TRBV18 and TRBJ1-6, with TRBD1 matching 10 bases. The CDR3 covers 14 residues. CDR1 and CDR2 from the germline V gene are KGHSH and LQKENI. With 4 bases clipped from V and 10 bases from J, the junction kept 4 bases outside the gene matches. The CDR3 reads CASSQGTGESPLHF. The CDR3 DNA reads TGTGCCAGCTCACAGGGGACAGGGGAGTCACCCCTCCACTTT.

The CDR3 spells CASSPRRPDTNEKLFF. Written as DNA, the CDR3 is TGTGCCAGCAGCCCCCGGCGGCCAGACACTAATGAAAAACTGTTTTTT. The chain uses TRBV7-2 and TRBJ1-4; D gene unclear. The germline V gene encodes CDR1 SGHTA and CDR2 FQGNSA. Between the trimmed V and J ends, which lost 5 bases and 2 bases, there was a span of 15 bases. There are 16 residues in the CDR3.

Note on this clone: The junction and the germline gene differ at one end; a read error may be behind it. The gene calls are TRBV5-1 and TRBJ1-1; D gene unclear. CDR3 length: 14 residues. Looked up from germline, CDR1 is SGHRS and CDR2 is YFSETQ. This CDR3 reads CASSWMGRNSEAFF. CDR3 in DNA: TGCGCCAGCAGCTGGATGGGCAGGAACTCTGAAGCTTTCTTT.

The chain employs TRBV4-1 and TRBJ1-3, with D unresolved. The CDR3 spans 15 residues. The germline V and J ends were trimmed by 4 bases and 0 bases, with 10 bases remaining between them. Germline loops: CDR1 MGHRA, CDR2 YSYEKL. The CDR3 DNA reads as TGCGCCAGCAGCCTCACTCCGATCTCTGGAAACACCATATATTTT. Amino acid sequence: CASSLTPISGNTIYF.

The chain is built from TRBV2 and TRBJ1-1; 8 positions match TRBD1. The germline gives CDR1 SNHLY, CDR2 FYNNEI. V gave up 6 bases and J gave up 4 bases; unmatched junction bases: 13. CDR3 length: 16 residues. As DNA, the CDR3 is TGTGCCAGCAGGACGAGACCGACAGGGGCAACCACTGAAGCTTTCTTT. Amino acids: CASRTRPTGATTEAFF.

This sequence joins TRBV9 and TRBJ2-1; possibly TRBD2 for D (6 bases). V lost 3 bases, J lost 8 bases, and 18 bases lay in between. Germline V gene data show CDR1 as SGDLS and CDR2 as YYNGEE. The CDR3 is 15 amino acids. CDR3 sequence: CASSAAPNGGDEQFF. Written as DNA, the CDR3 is TGTGCCAGCAGCGCTGCCCCCAATGGAGGGGATGAGCAGTTCTTC.

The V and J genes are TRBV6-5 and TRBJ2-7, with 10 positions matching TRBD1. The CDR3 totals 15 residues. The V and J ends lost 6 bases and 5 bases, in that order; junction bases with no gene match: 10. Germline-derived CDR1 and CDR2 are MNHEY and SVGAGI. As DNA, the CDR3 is TGTGCCAGCAGCGTAGACAGGGGGCTAGGGGACGAGCAGTACTTC. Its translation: CASSVDRGLGDEQYF.

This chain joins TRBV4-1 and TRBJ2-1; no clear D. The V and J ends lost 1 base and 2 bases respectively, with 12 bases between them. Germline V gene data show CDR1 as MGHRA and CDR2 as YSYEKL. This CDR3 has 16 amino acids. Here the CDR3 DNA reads TGCGCCAGCAGCCAAGGGGCCGCAACCCCCTACAATGAGCAGTTCTTC. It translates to CASSQGAATPYNEQFF.

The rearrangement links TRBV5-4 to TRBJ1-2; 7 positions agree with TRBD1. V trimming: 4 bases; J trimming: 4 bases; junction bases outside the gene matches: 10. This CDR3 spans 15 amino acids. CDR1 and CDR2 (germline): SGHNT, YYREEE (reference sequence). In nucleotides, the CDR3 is TGTGCCAGCAGCCGACCCGACAGGGCTGGCTATGGCTACACCTTC. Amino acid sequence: CASSRPDRAGYGYTF.

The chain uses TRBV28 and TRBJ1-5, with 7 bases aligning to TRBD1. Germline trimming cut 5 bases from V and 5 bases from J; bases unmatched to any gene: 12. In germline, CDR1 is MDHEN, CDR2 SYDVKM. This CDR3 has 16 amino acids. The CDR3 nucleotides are TGTGCCAGCAGTAAACCCGGACAGGTTCGATATCAGCCCCAGCATTTT. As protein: CASSKPGQVRYQPQHF.

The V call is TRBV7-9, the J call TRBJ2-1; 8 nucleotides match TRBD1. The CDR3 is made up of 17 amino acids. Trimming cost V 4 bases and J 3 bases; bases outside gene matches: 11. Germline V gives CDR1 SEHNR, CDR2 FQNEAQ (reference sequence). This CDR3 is CASSSQGDSGLYNEQFF. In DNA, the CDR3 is TGTGCCAGCAGCTCACAGGGGGATAGCGGACTCTACAATGAGCAGTTCTTC.

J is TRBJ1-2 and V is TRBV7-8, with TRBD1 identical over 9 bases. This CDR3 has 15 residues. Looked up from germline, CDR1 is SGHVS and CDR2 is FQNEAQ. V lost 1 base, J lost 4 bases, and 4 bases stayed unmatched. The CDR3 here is CASSLGATGGYGYTF. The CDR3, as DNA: TGTGCCAGCAGCTTAGGCGCGACAGGGGGCTATGGCTACACCTTC.